These T cell receptor beta chains were read from a single sample in a study of cytomegalovirus exposure and HLA in healthy donors. This table comes from immunoSEQ multiplex PCR, and its TCRdb copy is limited to in-frame clones, with some not included. The data contain some 170,000 clones, approximately 80% of them singletons. Sequencing used PBMCs. All receptors derive from a man younger than 45 in good health and CMV-seropositive. CDR3s include the opening cysteine and the closing phenylalanine or tryptophan. D genes are given only for firm matches. Size values are once, few and many counts, or a class for expanded clones, and some rows have none.

clone_size: NA
d_call: NA
j_call: TRBJ2-3
v_call: TRBV7-2
cdr3_nt: TGTGCCAGCAGGTCAGGACTAATCGGCACAGATACGCAGTATTTT
cdr3_aa: CASRSGLIGTDTQYF

clone_size: NA
d_call: TRBD1
j_call: TRBJ2-7
v_call: TRBV27
cdr3_nt: TGTGCCAGCAGTTCCCTCGGGACAGGAAGTTCTTACGAGCAGTACTTC
cdr3_aa: CASSSLGTGSSYEQYF

clone_size: NA
d_call: NA
j_call: TRBJ2-5
v_call: TRBV6-6
cdr3_nt: TGTGCCAGCAGTTCGCAAGAGACCCAGTACTTC
cdr3_aa: CASSSQETQYF

clone_size: NA
d_call: TRBD1
j_call: TRBJ2-7
v_call: TRBV6-6
cdr3_nt: TGTGCCAGCAGCTTGACAGGGGAGCGGGAGCAGTACTTC
cdr3_aa: CASSLTGEREQYF

clone_size: few
d_call: NA
j_call: TRBJ2-5
v_call: TRBV7-6
cdr3_nt: TGTGCCAGCAGCCCCGACAGACAAGAGACCCAGTACTTC
cdr3_aa: CASSPDRQETQYF

clone_size: NA
d_call: TRBD1
j_call: TRBJ1-2
v_call: TRBV27
cdr3_nt: TGTGCCAGCAGTTTAAGGGGGCCGGACTATGGCTACACCTTC
cdr3_aa: CASSLRGPDYGYTF

clone_size: NA
d_call: TRBD1
j_call: TRBJ2-3
v_call: TRBV27
cdr3_nt: TGTGCCAGCAGTTTAAGGGGTGGGTGGGGACAGGGTGTAGATACGCAGTATTTT
cdr3_aa: CASSLRGGWGQGVDTQYF

clone_size: NA
d_call: NA
j_call: TRBJ2-7
v_call: TRBV9
cdr3_nt: TGTGCCAGCAGCCCAGAGGGGGAAAGCTACGAGCAGTACTTC
cdr3_aa: CASSPEGESYEQYF

clone_size: NA
d_call: TRBD2
j_call: TRBJ2-5
v_call: TRBV4-2
cdr3_nt: TGTGCCAGCAGCCGCTCGGGGGGGCAAGAGACCCAGTACTTC
cdr3_aa: CASSRSGGQETQYF

clone_size: NA
d_call: NA
j_call: TRBJ2-7
v_call: TRBV30
cdr3_nt: TGTGCCTGGAGTGTCGAACAGGGCTACGAGCAGTACTTC
cdr3_aa: CAWSVEQGYEQYF

clone_size: NA
d_call: NA
j_call: TRBJ2-3
v_call: TRBV30
cdr3_nt: TGTGCCTGGAGGGCTTCAGATACGCAGTATTTT
cdr3_aa: CAWRASDTQYF

clone_size: NA
d_call: TRBD2
j_call: TRBJ2-3
v_call: TRBV6-1
cdr3_nt: TGTGCCAGTAGCGGGATGATTAAAGATACGCAGTATTTT
cdr3_aa: CASSGMIKDTQYF

clone_size: NA
d_call: NA
j_call: TRBJ1-5
v_call: TRBV2
cdr3_nt: TGTGCCAGCACGATATTGCAGGGCCAGCCCCAGCATTTT
cdr3_aa: CASTILQGQPQHF

clone_size: once
d_call: TRBD1
j_call: TRBJ2-7
v_call: TRBV29-1
cdr3_nt: TGCAGCGTTAGGGGACAGGGGGCGTTCGAGCAGTACTTC
cdr3_aa: CSVRGQGAFEQYF

clone_size: NA
d_call: TRBD2
j_call: TRBJ2-7
v_call: TRBV7-9
cdr3_nt: TGTGCCAGCAGCTTTGGCGGGGGGGCCTTTCACTACGAGCAGTACTTC
cdr3_aa: CASSFGGGAFHYEQYF

clone_size: NA
d_call: NA
j_call: TRBJ2-7
v_call: TRBV29-1
cdr3_nt: TGCAGCGTTTTGACAGCCTACGAGCAGTACTTC
cdr3_aa: CSVLTAYEQYF

clone_size: NA
d_call: NA
j_call: TRBJ2-3
v_call: TRBV18
cdr3_nt: TGTGCCAGCAAGCGCACAGATACGCAGTATTTT
cdr3_aa: CASKRTDTQYF

clone_size: NA
d_call: NA
j_call: TRBJ1-2
v_call: TRBV19
cdr3_nt: TGTGCCAGTAGTATTCCGAGATTTGGCTACACCTTC
cdr3_aa: CASSIPRFGYTF

clone_size: NA
d_call: TRBD2
j_call: TRBJ2-4
v_call: TRBV5-6
cdr3_nt: TGTGCCAGCAGCTGGCTAGCGGGGGAGACCAAAAACATTCAGTACTTC
cdr3_aa: CASSWLAGETKNIQYF

clone_size: NA
d_call: NA
j_call: TRBJ2-7
v_call: TRBV15
cdr3_nt: TGTGCCACCAGCAGAGAAGGGGGCTCCTACGAGCAGTACTTC
cdr3_aa: CATSREGGSYEQYF

clone_size: NA
d_call: NA
j_call: TRBJ1-1
v_call: TRBV5-1
cdr3_nt: TGCGCCAGCAGCTACAGGGACGCGAACACTGAAGCTTTCTTT
cdr3_aa: CASSYRDANTEAFF

clone_size: NA
d_call: NA
j_call: TRBJ2-3
v_call: TRBV25-1
cdr3_nt: TGTGCCAGCAGTTCGGGGTCTTCTAGCACAGATACGCAGTATTTT
cdr3_aa: CASSSGSSSTDTQYF

clone_size: NA
d_call: NA
j_call: TRBJ2-7
v_call: TRBV5-5
cdr3_nt: TGTGCCAGCAGCACTGGACACCAGACCTACGAGCAGTACTTC
cdr3_aa: CASSTGHQTYEQYF

clone_size: few
d_call: NA
j_call: TRBJ2-3
v_call: TRBV5-1
cdr3_nt: TGCGCCAGCAGCTCGGGTGGCACAGATACGCAGTATTTT
cdr3_aa: CASSSGGTDTQYF

clone_size: NA
d_call: TRBD1
j_call: TRBJ2-3
v_call: TRBV9
cdr3_nt: TGTGCCAGCAGCGTCTCCGGGACAGGGGGTTTCACAGATACGCAGTATTTT
cdr3_aa: CASSVSGTGGFTDTQYF

clone_size: NA
d_call: NA
j_call: TRBJ1-5
v_call: TRBV5-5
cdr3_nt: TGTGCCAGCAGCTTGTATGGGACTGGTGGTCAGCCCCAGCATTTT
cdr3_aa: CASSLYGTGGQPQHF

clone_size: NA
d_call: TRBD2
j_call: TRBJ2-3
v_call: TRBV7-2
cdr3_nt: TGTGCCAGCAGCTCCCATAGCGGGGGGGCAGGAGATACGCAGTATTTT
cdr3_aa: CASSSHSGGAGDTQYF

clone_size: NA
d_call: NA
j_call: TRBJ1-1
v_call: TRBV30
cdr3_nt: TGTGCCTGGAGTGTACTGTTGCCACTTACGAACACTGAAGCTTTCTTT
cdr3_aa: CAWSVLLPLTNTEAFF

clone_size: NA
d_call: TRBD2
j_call: TRBJ2-1
v_call: TRBV30
cdr3_nt: TGTGCCTGGAGTGGGAGCGGGGGGGCCTACAATGAGCAGTTCTTC
cdr3_aa: CAWSGSGGAYNEQFF

clone_size: NA
d_call: TRBD1
j_call: TRBJ2-7
v_call: TRBV10-3
cdr3_nt: TGTGCCATCAGTGAGTCCTCCGGGACAGGGGACTACGAGCAGTACTTC
cdr3_aa: CAISESSGTGDYEQYF

clone_size: few
d_call: TRBD2
j_call: TRBJ2-1
v_call: TRBV7-6
cdr3_nt: TGTGCCAGCAGCCCCATAGCGGGGGGGCCCGGTGAGCAGTTCTTC
cdr3_aa: CASSPIAGGPGEQFF

clone_size: NA
d_call: NA
j_call: TRBJ2-2
v_call: TRBV5-1
cdr3_nt: TGCGCCAGCCTTGGGGGGACAGTTCGAGCCACCGGGGAGCTGTTTTTT
cdr3_aa: CASLGGTVRATGELFF

clone_size: NA
d_call: NA
j_call: TRBJ1-1
v_call: TRBV5-1
cdr3_nt: TGCGCCAGCAGCTTTGCAGGATCCATGAACACTGAAGCTTTCTTT
cdr3_aa: CASSFAGSMNTEAFF

clone_size: few
d_call: NA
j_call: TRBJ2-5
v_call: TRBV4-2
cdr3_nt: TGTGCCAGCAGCCAGCCGCGGGGCCAAGAGACCCAGTACTTC
cdr3_aa: CASSQPRGQETQYF

clone_size: NA
d_call: NA
j_call: TRBJ2-1
v_call: TRBV15
cdr3_nt: TGTGCCACCCGACCCGCGGTGAGGGATGAGCAGTTCTTC
cdr3_aa: CATRPAVRDEQFF

clone_size: once
d_call: NA
j_call: TRBJ2-1
v_call: TRBV2
cdr3_nt: TGTGCCAGCAGTGAAGGCAGGGGAGTAAGAAATGAGCAGTTCTTC
cdr3_aa: CASSEGRGVRNEQFF

clone_size: NA
d_call: NA
j_call: TRBJ1-4
v_call: TRBV2
cdr3_nt: TGTGCCAGCACCCCGTTGCCGGTAAATGAAAAACTGTTTTTT
cdr3_aa: CASTPLPVNEKLFF

clone_size: NA
d_call: NA
j_call: TRBJ1-2
v_call: TRBV9
cdr3_nt: TGTGCCAGCACCCTCGGGGTTAACTATGGCTACACCTTC
cdr3_aa: CASTLGVNYGYTF

clone_size: NA
d_call: NA
j_call: TRBJ2-2
v_call: TRBV27
cdr3_nt: TGTGCCAGCAGTTTGGGAGATCAAGGGACCGGGGAGCTGTTTTTT
cdr3_aa: CASSLGDQGTGELFF

clone_size: NA
d_call: NA
j_call: TRBJ1-3
v_call: TRBV6-5
cdr3_nt: TGTGCCAGCAGCTTAAGCGGAGTCTCTGGAAACACCATATATTTT
cdr3_aa: CASSLSGVSGNTIYF

clone_size: NA
d_call: TRBD2
j_call: TRBJ2-5
v_call: TRBV27
cdr3_nt: TGTGCCAGCAGCCCCCTAGCGGGGGGAGAGACCCAGTACTTC
cdr3_aa: CASSPLAGGETQYF

clone_size: NA
d_call: NA
j_call: TRBJ2-7
v_call: TRBV2
cdr3_nt: TGTGCCAGCAGTTCGACTAGAACTAATTTGGAGCAGTACTTC
cdr3_aa: CASSSTRTNLEQYF

clone_size: NA
d_call: TRBD1
j_call: TRBJ2-3
v_call: TRBV20-1
cdr3_nt: TGCTCTGGACAGGTAGGAGATACGCAGTATTTT
cdr3_aa: CSGQVGDTQYF

clone_size: NA
d_call: NA
j_call: TRBJ1-1
v_call: TRBV9
cdr3_nt: TGTGCCAGCAGCGAGGGGGGGAGTACTGAAGCTTTCTTT
cdr3_aa: CASSEGGSTEAFF

clone_size: NA
d_call: TRBD2
j_call: TRBJ2-1
v_call: TRBV4-3
cdr3_nt: TGCGCCAGCAGCCCGGAACCAGCGGGGAGTCACAATGAGCAGTTCTTC
cdr3_aa: CASSPEPAGSHNEQFF